This TCR beta chain was recovered during a study of T cell responses to AZD1222 COVID-19 vaccine. Trimming pared 1 base from V and 3 bases from J, leaving 12 bases between. The CDR3 covers 15 residues. Germline CDR1 SGHRS, CDR2 YFSETQ. Study results and limitations: Mapped onto spike, vaccine-associated CD4 TCRs spanned it and were dominant at 160-218 and 743-854. Donors, mostly white British, included more females; clonal diversity was possibly underestimated.

Profiled with immunoSEQ multiplex PCR; TCRdb holds only in-frame clones, not every one. The sample has about 34,000 clones; 85% to 90% are singletons. In the case of this clone: Its antigen is as yet unknown.

The sequence came from an adult in good health. The V and J genes are TRBV5-1 and TRBJ2-3, with D possibly matching TRBD1 (6 bases). Sequenced here: peripheral blood, sampled on day 0 of AZD1222 vaccination. CDR3 sequence (DNA): TGCGCCAGCAGCTTGAGCAGGGGTAGGACAGATACGCAGTATTTT. Amino acid sequence: CASSLSRGRTDTQYF. The whole variable domain, filled in from reference TRBV5-1 and TRBJ2-3, reads KAGVTQTPRYLIKTRGQQVTLSCSPISGHRSVSWYQQTPGQGLQFLFEYFSETQRNKGNFPGRFSGRQFSNSRSEMNVSTLELGDSALYLCASSLSRGRTDTQYFGPGTRLTVL.